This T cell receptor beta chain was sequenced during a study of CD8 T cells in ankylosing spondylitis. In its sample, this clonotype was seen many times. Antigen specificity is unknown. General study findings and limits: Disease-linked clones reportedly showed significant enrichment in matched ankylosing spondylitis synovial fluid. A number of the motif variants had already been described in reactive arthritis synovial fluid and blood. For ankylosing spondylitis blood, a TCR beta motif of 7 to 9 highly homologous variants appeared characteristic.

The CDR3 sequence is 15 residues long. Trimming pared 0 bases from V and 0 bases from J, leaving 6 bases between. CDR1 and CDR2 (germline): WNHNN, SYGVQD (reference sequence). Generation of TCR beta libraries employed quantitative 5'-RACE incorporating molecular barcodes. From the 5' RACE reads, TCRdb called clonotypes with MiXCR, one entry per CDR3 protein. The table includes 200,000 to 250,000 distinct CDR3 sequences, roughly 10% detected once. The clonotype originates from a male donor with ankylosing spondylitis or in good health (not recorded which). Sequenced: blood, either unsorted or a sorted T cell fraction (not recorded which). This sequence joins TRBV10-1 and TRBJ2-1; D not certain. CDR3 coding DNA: TGCGCCAGCAGTGAGTCGACCCGCTCCTACAATGAGCAGTTCTTC. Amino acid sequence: CASSESTRSYNEQFF.